The source of this T cell receptor (beta chain) is a study of T-cell reconstitution after alpha-beta-depleted transplantation in children. Study-level findings and limits: It was newly produced T cells that mostly accounted for T-cell counts and diversity one year after transplant. About two months after transplant, alpha-beta T cells reportedly came from several hundred expanded graft clones. Elevated TCRbeta diversity at day 60 was traced, in some patients, to surviving recipient T cells and thymic progenitors.

Preparation of the TCRbeta library was carried out with unique molecular identifiers. TCRdb reprocessed the PCR reads with MiXCR, giving one entry per CDR3 protein. Altogether about 260,000 distinct CDR3 sequences are present, 9.5% to 13% being singletons, with the ten largest covering less than 25%. This clonotype was detected many times. Its target is not known. V lost 7 bases to trimming and J lost 0 bases, with 19 bases between them. CDR3 size: 17 residues. CDR1 is MNHNS and CDR2 is SASEGT in the germline V gene. Material: peripheral blood, obtained 180 days after TCRalphabeta/CD19-depleted stem cell transplant. The chain has TRBV6-1 and TRBJ1-3; D is unclear. The clonotype comes from a male patient aged 2-10 years who had a stem cell transplant for chronic granulomatous disease, so the T cells may come from the graft donor. CDR3 DNA: TGTGCCAGCATGGAGTATGCCAGCTCCATCTCTGGAAACACCATATATTTT. This gives the protein CASMEYASSISGNTIYF.